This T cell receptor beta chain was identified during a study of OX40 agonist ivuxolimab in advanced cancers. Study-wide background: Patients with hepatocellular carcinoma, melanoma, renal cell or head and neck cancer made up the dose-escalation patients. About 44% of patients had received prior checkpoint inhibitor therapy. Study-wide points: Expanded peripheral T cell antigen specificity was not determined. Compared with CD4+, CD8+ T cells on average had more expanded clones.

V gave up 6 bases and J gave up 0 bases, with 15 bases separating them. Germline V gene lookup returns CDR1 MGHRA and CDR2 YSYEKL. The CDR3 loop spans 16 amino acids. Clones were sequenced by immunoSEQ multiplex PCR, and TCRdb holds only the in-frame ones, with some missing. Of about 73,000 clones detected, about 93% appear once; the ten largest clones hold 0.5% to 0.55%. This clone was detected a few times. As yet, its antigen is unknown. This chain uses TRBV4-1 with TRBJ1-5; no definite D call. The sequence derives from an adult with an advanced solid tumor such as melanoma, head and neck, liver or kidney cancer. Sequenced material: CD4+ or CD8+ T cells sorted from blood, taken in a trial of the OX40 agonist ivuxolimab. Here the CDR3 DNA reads TGCGCCAGCAGGCAATTCCCAGGAAATAGCAATCAGCCCCAGCATTTT. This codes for CASRQFPGNSNQPQHF.